This T cell receptor (beta chain) was documented in a study of hypomethylating agent response in myelodysplastic syndrome. The wider study: Patients received azacitidine (about 75% of the 11) or decitabine (3 of 11). About 6 patients responded with complete response or hematologic improvement; four or five did not.

As to this clone: The antigen is undetermined.

Study-wide results and limits: Across all patients and within response groups, hypomethylating treatment left richness, diversity and clonality without significant change.

Trimming took 3 bases from V and 6 from J; bases not matched to a gene: 7. The CDR3 consists of 15 residues. The germline V gene has CDR1 SGHVT and CDR2 SQSDAQ. Here immunoSEQ multiplex PCR was the method, and the copy in TCRdb shows in-frame clones only, minus some. The sample contains about 6,000 clones, approximately 82% of which appear only once. The chain carries TRBV7-4 and TRBJ2-1; 8 bases are shared with TRBD1. The sequence was obtained from a human donor with myelodysplastic syndrome. The sample here was bone marrow, taken before or after starting hypomethylating agent treatment for myelodysplastic syndrome (not recorded which). The CDR3, as DNA: TGTGCCAGCAGCTTCAACAGGGGGAACCTCAATGAGCAGTTCTTC. It encodes CASSFNRGNLNEQFF.